The following is a T cell receptor beta chain sequence with its context. The data belong to a study of control samples from healthy donors and cancer patients. Assay: immunoSEQ multiplex PCR; the TCRdb copy retains only in-frame clones and omits some. This table has 90,000 to 100,000 clones, roughly three quarters appearing once. V was pared by 1 base and J by 8 bases, with 9 bases between. The CDR3 is 14 amino acids. The germline V gene has CDR1 MNHEY and CDR2 SVGAGI. The chain links TRBV6-5 to TRBJ1-6, with D perhaps TRBD1 (5 bases). The receptor was derived from a woman aged 25-40 years in good health. Sequenced sample: blood. The CDR3 loop reads CASSYFQGDSPLHF. As DNA, the CDR3 is TGTGCCAGCAGTTACTTTCAGGGCGATTCACCCCTCCACTTT.